A single sample is the source of the 26 T cell receptor beta chains below, sequenced in a study of long-term antiretroviral therapy in people with HIV. Sequencing relied on immunoSEQ assay v3.0, run at survey level. Assay: immunoSEQ multiplex PCR; the TCRdb copy retains only in-frame clones and omits some. The table includes around 12,000 clones, about 80% detected once. The sequenced sample was unsorted PBMCs, obtained just over 8 years after starting antiretroviral therapy. The receptor source for this set is a man between 50 and 59 years old with HIV.

This chain links TRBV10-3 with TRBJ1-6; no firm D call. The CDR3 runs 17 residues. Germline CDR1 reads ENHRY; CDR2 reads SYGVKD. V lost 0 bases and J lost 5, with 14 bases in between. CDR3 sequence (DNA): TGTGCCATCAGTGAGTCGGTCTTTCGGCTAGATAATTCACCCCTCCACTTT. Translated, it gives CAISESVFRLDNSPLHF.

The genes are TRBV7-3 and TRBJ1-6; D gene ambiguous. V was shortened by 8 bases and J by 3 bases, with 5 bases between the two germline ends. CDR1 is SGHTA and CDR2 is FQGTGA in the germline V gene. This CDR3 region has 12 residues. This CDR3 is CASCIYNSPLHF. The CDR3 DNA follows: TGTGCCAGCTGTATCTATAATTCACCCCTCCACTTT.

The chain employs TRBV5-1 and TRBJ2-7, with a weak D call TRBD1 (6 bases). V was pared by 5 bases and J by 3 bases, with 15 bases between. The CDR3 covers 14 residues. Germline lookup yields CDR1 SGHRS and CDR2 YFSETQ. The CDR3 reads CASSTGPGGYEQYF. The CDR3 nucleotides are TGCGCCAGCAGTACAGGGCCCGGCGGCTACGAGCAGTACTTC.

The chain couples TRBV9 to TRBJ2-7, with unresolved D. V was cut by 2 bases and J by 3 bases, with 18 bases left in between. The CDR3 spans 16 residues. In germline, CDR1 is SGDLS, CDR2 YYNGEE. The CDR3 region is CASSVIGIQSDYEQYF. The CDR3 DNA reads as TGTGCCAGCAGCGTCATTGGGATACAGTCGGACTACGAGCAGTACTTC.

This clone was seen once. V usage is TRBV7-9 and J usage is TRBJ1-1; D gene unclear. Germline assignment: CDR1 SEHNR and CDR2 FQNEAQ (reference sequence). The germline V and J ends were trimmed by 2 bases and 1 base, with 11 bases remaining between them. This CDR3 contains 15 residues. This chain's CDR3 is CASSLSDGWNTEAFF. CDR3 coding DNA: TGTGCCAGCAGCTTATCGGACGGATGGAACACTGAAGCTTTCTTT.

This chain uses TRBV6-6 with TRBJ2-7, with 7 bases matching TRBD1. V shed 6 bases and J 5 bases; nucleotides not matched to a gene: 10. Looked up from germline, CDR1 is MNHNY and CDR2 is SVGAGI (reference sequence). The CDR3 is 14 residues long. Here the CDR3 reads CASSYTLRGNEQYF. In nucleotides, the CDR3 is TGTGCCAGCAGCTACACCCTCAGGGGGAACGAGCAGTACTTC.

CDR3 DNA sequence: TGTGCCAGCAGCTTAGATGCGTCCAGCCCCTACGAGCAGTACTTC. This encodes CASSLDASSPYEQYF. The chain carries TRBV11-2 and TRBJ2-7; D unclear. The CDR3 consists of 15 residues. V dropped 0 bases and J dropped 2 bases, with 11 bases sitting between them. Germline CDR1 is SGHAT and CDR2 is FQNNGV.

Regarding this clone: At the DNA level, this CDR3 is encoded by other sequences in the same sample as well. This chain links TRBV28 with TRBJ2-7; 9 nucleotides line up with TRBD1. Germline CDR1 reads MDHEN; CDR2 reads SYDVKM. J lost 3 bases, V lost 8 bases, and 2 bases had no gene match. This CDR3 has 12 residues. The CDR3 protein is CASRTGDYEQYF. In DNA form, the CDR3 reads TGTGCCAGCCGGACAGGGGACTACGAGCAGTACTTC.

The gene calls are TRBV4-1 and TRBJ1-5; D unresolved. CDR1 and CDR2 (germline): MGHRA, YSYEKL. Trimming shortened V by 0 bases and J by 10 bases, and 13 bases separated the two germline ends. The length of the CDR3 is 14 residues. The CDR3 sequence: CASSQDKVGPPQHF. In DNA form, the CDR3 reads TGCGCCAGCAGCCAAGATAAGGTCGGCCCTCCCCAGCATTTT.

The rearrangement links TRBV27 to TRBJ1-6, with a weak D call TRBD1 (6 bases). The germline V gene encodes CDR1 MNHEY and CDR2 SMNVEV (reference sequence). With 7 bases removed from V and 0 bases from J, the gap between germline ends came to 13 bases. This CDR3 has 16 residues. CDR3 coding DNA: TGTGCCAGCACCCAGACAGGAAGCTCCTATAATTCACCCCTCCACTTT. Translation gives CASTQTGSSYNSPLHF.

Worth noting for this clone: Other DNA sequences from this sample encode an identical CDR3 as well. The rearrangement links TRBV7-9 to TRBJ2-3, with unresolved D. CDR1 SEHNR and CDR2 FQNEAQ come from the germline V gene (reference sequence). The CDR3 has 12 residues. Trimming cost V 1 base and J 6 bases, with 5 bases left between them. CDR3 bases: TGTGCCAGCAGCTTAGGGACCGATACGCAGTATTTT. Translating gives CASSLGTDTQYF.

The V gene is TRBV7-6, the J gene TRBJ2-2, with TRBD2 matching over 8 bases. Trimming at V came to 1 base and at J to 0 bases, leaving 4 bases not matched to a gene. Germline V gene sequence: CDR1 SGHVS, CDR2 FNYEAQ. CDR3 length: 17 amino acids. The DNA of the CDR3 is TGTGCCAGCAGCTTAGACGGGGGGGCCGCGAACACCGGGGAGCTGTTTTTT. Amino acid sequence: CASSLDGGAANTGELFF.

This rearrangement joins TRBV27 to TRBJ1-2; possible D gene TRBD1, 6 bases. This CDR3 region has 15 residues. V lost 3 bases and J lost 4, with 15 bases in between. Looked up from germline, CDR1 is MNHEY and CDR2 is SMNVEV (reference sequence). In DNA form, the CDR3 reads TGTGCCAGCAGTTTTGGTCGGGGGGCGGGCTATGGCTACACCTTC. The encoded protein is CASSFGRGAGYGYTF.

The chain joins TRBV7-8 to TRBJ1-2; 8 nucleotides match TRBD1. The V and J ends lost 1 base and 4 bases, in that order; junction bases with no gene match: 14. Germline-derived CDR1 and CDR2 are SGHVS and FQNEAQ. The CDR3 totals 18 residues. CDR3 region: CASSLVGWTGLSRYGYTF. CDR3 DNA sequence: TGTGCCAGCAGCTTAGTGGGGTGGACAGGGCTATCGCGCTATGGCTACACCTTC. Full variable domain (outside the CDR3, taken from reference TRBV7-8 and TRBJ1-2): GAGVSQSPRYKVAKRGQDVALRCDPISGHVSLFWYQQALGQGPEFLTYFQNEAQLDKSGLPSDRFFAERPEGSVSTLKIQRTQQEDSAVYLCASSLVGWTGLSRYGYTFGSGTRLTVV.

The sample holds a few counts of this clone. The CDR3 sequence: CASSEVSSYDYNSPLHF. CDR3 nucleotides: TGTGCCAGCAGTGAAGTGAGCAGCTATGACTATAATTCACCCCTCCACTTT. The V call is TRBV2, the J call TRBJ1-6; D remains ambiguous. V shed 1 base and J shed 3 bases, with 13 bases lying between them. Germline-derived CDR1 and CDR2 are SNHLY and FYNNEI. The CDR3 loop spans 17 amino acids. Supplemented by reference TRBV2 and TRBJ1-6, the full variable domain reads EPEVTQTPSHQVTQMGQEVILRCVPISNHLYFYWYRQILGQKVEFLVSFYNNEISEKSEIFDDQFSVERPDGSNFTLKIRSTKLEDSAMYFCASSEVSSYDYNSPLHFGNGTRLTVT.

On this clone itself: One end of the junction fails to match germline, which may point to a read error. The chain couples TRBV5-8 to TRBJ1-6, with D uncertain. Per the germline V gene, CDR1 is SGHTS and CDR2 is YDEGEE. The CDR3 covers 11 residues. This chain's CDR3 is CASSPSEPRNF. The CDR3 nucleotides read TGTGCCAGCAGTCCCAGCGAACCTAGGAACTTT. The full variable domain, with the rest looked up from reference TRBV5-8 and TRBJ1-6, is EAGVTQSPTHLIKTRGQQATLRCSPISGHTSVYWYQQALGLGLQFLLWYDEGEERNRGNFPPRFSGRQFPNYSSELNVNALELEDSALYLCASSPSEPRNFGNGTRLTVT.

The genes are TRBV30 and TRBJ1-1, with D perhaps TRBD1 (6 bases). The germline CDR1 and CDR2 sequences are GTSNPN and SVGIG (reference sequence). The CDR3 has 14 residues. Trimming shortened V by 0 bases and J by 8 bases, and 16 bases separated the two germline ends. As DNA, the CDR3 is TGTGCCTGGAGTGTACTAGGCAGGGGCCAAGAAGCTTTCTTT. It is translated as CAWSVLGRGQEAFF.

The chain employs TRBV2 and TRBJ1-6, with D perhaps TRBD1 (5 bases). The V gene lost 7 bases and the J gene lost 7 bases, with 17 bases spanning the gap. Germline values: CDR1 SNHLY, CDR2 FYNNEI. The CDR3 consists of 15 residues. The CDR3 nucleotides read TGTGCCAGCAACTCGTGGGGCAGTGAGAATTCACCCCTCCACTTT. It specifies CASNSWGSENSPLHF.

A note on this clone: The sample carries other DNA sequences with the same CDR3. V usage is TRBV20-1 and J usage is TRBJ2-7, with D perhaps TRBD1 or TRBD2 (5 bases each). The V end was cut by 5 bases, the J end by 3 bases, with 8 bases between. Germline CDR1 and CDR2: DFQATT and SNEGSKA (reference sequence). This CDR3 has 11 amino acids. CDR3 in amino acids: CSARDGYEQYF. For the CDR3, the DNA is TGCAGTGCTCGGGACGGCTACGAGCAGTACTTC.

The genes are TRBV7-9 and TRBJ2-7, with D possibly TRBD1 on 6 matching bases. Trimming left V 1 base short and J 7 bases short, with 14 bases between. The germline CDR1 and CDR2 sequences are SEHNR and FQNEAQ (reference sequence). The CDR3 is 14 amino acids. CDR3 amino acids: CASSLGGLLGEQYF. CDR3 in DNA: TGTGCCAGCAGCTTAGGGGGGCTTCTGGGTGAGCAGTACTTC.

Only one count was recorded for this clone. The chain uses TRBV11-2 and TRBJ2-4; TRBD2 might be the D (6 bases). Germline lookup yields CDR1 SGHAT and CDR2 FQNNGV. The CDR3 runs 16 residues. Trimming took off 1 base at V and 0 bases at J, with 10 bases between the two ends. The CDR3 DNA reads as TGTGCCAGCAGCTTAGCCTCGGGGGTAGCCAAAAACATTCAGTACTTC. Amino acid sequence: CASSLASGVAKNIQYF.

This clone appeared once. The J gene is TRBJ2-2, the V gene TRBV30; D ambiguous. Trimming took 3 bases from V and 1 from J, leaving 9 bases between them. This CDR3 is built from 14 residues. CDR1 is GTSNPN and CDR2 is SVGIG in the germline V gene (reference sequence). CDR3 nucleotide sequence: TGTGCCTGGAGGTACGCCGTGAACACCGGGGAGCTGTTTTTT. The encoded protein is CAWRYAVNTGELFF.

The J gene is TRBJ1-4, the V gene TRBV6-5, with D possibly being TRBD1 (5 bases). The CDR3 covers 15 residues. The V and J ends lost 1 base and 8 bases respectively, with 14 bases between them. Per the germline V gene, CDR1 is MNHEY and CDR2 is SVGAGI. CDR3 DNA sequence: TGTGCCAGCAGTTACTTCCTGGGTCCAGGGGAAAAACTGTTTTTT. Protein: CASSYFLGPGEKLFF.

DNA for the CDR3: TGTGCCAGCAGTTACACGGGGGGGGTTAAGGCCGGGGAGCTGTTTTTT. Translated, it gives CASSYTGGVKAGELFF. The J gene is TRBJ2-2, the V gene TRBV6-5, with TRBD2 identical over 8 bases. Germline CDR1 MNHEY, CDR2 SVGAGI. V dropped 2 bases and J dropped 6; count of bases not matched to a gene: 8. The CDR3 has 16 amino acids.

This sequence joins TRBV9 and TRBJ2-1, with TRBD1 as a possible D gene (6 bases). Germline V gene sequence: CDR1 SGDLS, CDR2 YYNGEE. The CDR3 consists of 14 residues. V was cut by 3 bases and J by 8 bases, with 15 bases left in between. The CDR3 region has the DNA TGTGCCAGCAGCGAAACCAACAGGGTGGATGAGCAGTTCTTC. Amino acid sequence: CASSETNRVDEQFF.

Here the CDR3 DNA reads TGCGCCAGCAGCCAAGAGGCCGTCAACTATGGCTACACCTTC. It yields the protein CASSQEAVNYGYTF. V gene TRBV4-1 combines with J gene TRBJ1-2, with D unclear. The V gene lost 0 bases and the J gene lost 2 bases, with 7 bases spanning the gap. The CDR3 totals 14 residues. Germline CDR1 MGHRA, CDR2 YSYEKL.